These 6 T cell receptor beta chains originate from one sample sequenced in a study of shared T cell receptors in the human thymus. Some clones are missing from TCRdb's copy, which holds only in-frame ones; the method was immunoSEQ multiplex PCR. The sample has roughly 710,000 clones; 70% to 90% are singletons. These data also featured in a second study, about human thymus T cells.

The sequencing input was thymocytes. The receptor source for this set is a girl under three years old with a congenital heart defect.

The chain combines TRBV4-3 with TRBJ1-3; D not resolved. Looked up from germline, CDR1 is LGHNA and CDR2 is YSLEER. This CDR3 is built from 16 residues. The ends were cut back, 1 base at V and 0 bases at J, with 10 bases in the middle. CDR3 amino acids: CASSQGENLSGNTIYF. The CDR3 DNA is TGCGCCAGCAGCCAAGGCGAGAACCTCTCTGGAAACACCATATATTTT.

The rearrangement joins TRBV28 to TRBJ1-5; D not certain. V lost 8 bases and J 2 bases, leaving 13 bases between the germline ends. The CDR3 sequence is 14 residues long. Germline CDR1 reads MDHEN; CDR2 reads SYDVKM. CDR3 residues: CASDQRDRNQPQHF. CDR3 nucleotides: TGTGCCAGCGACCAACGGGATCGCAATCAGCCCCAGCATTTT.

This clone has a single count. The chain joins TRBV4-1 to TRBJ2-7; D ambiguous. The germline V gene encodes CDR1 MGHRA and CDR2 YSYEKL. The V end lost 0 bases, the J end lost 3 bases, and 9 bases lay between the germline ends. The CDR3 has 14 amino acids. The CDR3, as DNA: TGCGCCAGCAGCCAAGATATCAGTTTCTACGAGCAGTACTTC. Its translation: CASSQDISFYEQYF.

In its sample, this clone was seen once. This chain joins TRBV4-1 and TRBJ2-5; TRBD2 matches 9 bases. CDR3 length: 16 amino acids. V lost 6 bases, J lost 1 base, and 9 bases stayed unmatched. Germline-derived CDR1 and CDR2 are MGHRA and YSYEKL. The CDR3 coding sequence is TGCGCCAGCAGTCCCCGAGCGGGGGGAGCCCAAGAGACCCAGTACTTC. Its protein product is CASSPRAGGAQETQYF.

The rearrangement joins TRBV5-8 to TRBJ1-2; 7 bases align to TRBD1. Germline assignment: CDR1 SGHTS and CDR2 YDEGEE. V lost 4 bases, J lost 6 bases, and 9 bases stayed unmatched. CDR3 length: 14 residues. CDR3 nucleotides: TGTGCCAGCAGCCCTTGTCACAGGGGTGATGGCTACACCTTC. This translates into CASSPCHRGDGYTF.

The chain joins TRBV7-3 to TRBJ1-2; 10 nucleotides align to TRBD1. CDR1 is SGHTA and CDR2 is FQGTGA in the germline V gene. Germline trimming cut 4 bases from V and 8 bases from J; bases unmatched to any gene: 10. The CDR3 length is 15 residues. DNA of the CDR3: TGTGCCAGCAGCTCGGACAGGGGGGCTAGAGGGGGCTACACCTTC. It translates to CASSSDRGARGGYTF.